The source of this TCR beta chain is a study of OX40 agonist ivuxolimab in advanced cancers. Using immunoSEQ multiplex PCR, the repertoire was profiled, and TCRdb retains in-frame clones only, with some absent. The sample carries about 33,000 clones, over 85% recorded once. Researchers took blood at baseline, on cycle 4 day 1, and on cycle 7 day 1. About this clone: Antigen: not known.

Study-wide results and limits: Among T cells, CD8+ cells averaged more expanded clones than CD4+ cells.

Germline CDR1 LGHNT, CDR2 FRNRAP. V lost 0 bases and J 8 bases, leaving 23 bases between the germline ends. This CDR3 has 18 amino acids. This chain connects TRBV12-5 to TRBJ2-1; maybe TRBD2 (5 bases). The source of this sequence is an adult with an advanced solid tumor such as melanoma, head and neck, liver or kidney cancer. This specimen consisted of CD4+ or CD8+ T cells sorted from blood, obtained in a trial of the OX40 agonist ivuxolimab. The DNA for the CDR3 is TGTGCTAGTGGTTTGGTCCCCAAGGACTCTCCGGACGATGATGAGCAGTTCTTC. The encoded protein is CASGLVPKDSPDDDEQFF.